Listed below are T cell receptor beta chains from one sample, sequenced in a study of blood T cell repertoires in COVID-19. Data came from immunoSEQ multiplex PCR; TCRdb stores just in-frame clones and leaves some out. The sample carries 100,000 to 150,000 clones, 86% recorded once. Input material: peripheral blood. These receptors were taken from a woman in her seventies with COVID-19, enrolled during active disease. The CDR3 runs from the conserved cysteine through the conserved F or W. D genes are given only for firm matches. Where a row states a size, it is once, few, many or the class of an expanded clone; other rows omit it.

J	D	size	V	DNA	CDR3
TRBJ2-7	.	.	TRBV18	TGTGCCAGCTCACACTTCCGGGACACCAATTACGAGCAGTACTTC	CASSHFRDTNYEQYF
TRBJ1-5	.	.	TRBV19	TGTGCCAGCATGGACATTTATCAGCCCCAGCATTTT	CASMDIYQPQHF
TRBJ1-2	.	.	TRBV21-1	TGTGCCAGCAGCAAAGACGAAGGGGATGGCTACACCTTC	CASSKDEGDGYTF
TRBJ1-5	.	.	TRBV12-3/TRBV12-4	TGTGCCAGCAGTTTGGAGGGTGGGCAGCCCCAGCATTTT	CASSLEGGQPQHF
TRBJ1-1	TRBD1	.	TRBV12-3/TRBV12-4	TGTGCCAGCAGGGGACAGTACACTGAAGCTTTCTTT	CASRGQYTEAFF
TRBJ2-6	TRBD1	.	TRBV5-4	TGTGCCAGCAGCCCTAGGGGGCCAAGCTCTGGGGCCAACGTCCTGACTTTC	CASSPRGPSSGANVLTF
TRBJ1-1	.	.	TRBV21-1	TGTGCCAGCAGCAAAGTGGAGGGGGCACTGGTCCCCCTGAACACTGAAGCTTTCTTT	CASSKVEGALVPLNTEAFF
TRBJ2-1	.	.	TRBV21-1	TGTGCCAGCAAGGGAGACAATGAGCAGTTCTTC	CASKGDNEQFF
TRBJ1-3	.	.	TRBV28	TGTGCCAGCAATTATGGAAACACCATATATTTT	CASNYGNTIYF
TRBJ2-1	.	.	TRBV5-1	TGCGCCAGCAGCTTGGGTGGAGGGACCAATGAGCAGTTCTTC	CASSLGGGTNEQFF
TRBJ1-3	TRBD1	.	TRBV2	TGTGCCAGCAGCGGACAGGGGAGCTCTGGAAACACCATATATTTT	CASSGQGSSGNTIYF
TRBJ2-2	.	.	TRBV19	TGTGCCAGTAGTAGACTACAGGGTGTAGTTGGCACCGGGGAGCTGTTTTTT	CASSRLQGVVGTGELFF
TRBJ2-2	.	.	TRBV11-2	TGTGCCAGCAGCTTAGCAGTGGGGGGAGCCAACACCGGGGAGCTGTTTTTT	CASSLAVGGANTGELFF
TRBJ2-2	.	.	TRBV19	TGTGCCAGTACCGTCGGGCGGGCCGGGGAGCTGTTTTTT	CASTVGRAGELFF
TRBJ2-7	TRBD2	.	TRBV7-2	TGTGCCAGCAGCTCCGTCGGAGCGGGGGGGCTCGAGCAGTACTTC	CASSSVGAGGLEQYF
TRBJ1-5	TRBD1	.	TRBV18	TGTGCCAGCTCACCCCAGGGGGGCCGGCAGCCCCAGCATTTT	CASSPQGGRQPQHF
TRBJ2-7	TRBD1	.	TRBV23-1	TGCGCCAGCATTCGGTCGAGGGGGCAGGAGACCTACGAGCAGTACTTC	CASIRSRGQETYEQYF
TRBJ2-7	TRBD1	few	TRBV28	TGTGCCAGCAGCCCGACGGGACAGGGGGCTCACCACGAGCAGTACTTC	CASSPTGQGAHHEQYF
TRBJ1-1	TRBD1	.	TRBV5-6	TGTGCCAGCAGCCCCCGGACAGGGTTGAACACTGAAGCTTTCTTT	CASSPRTGLNTEAFF
TRBJ2-1	.	once	TRBV28	TGTGCCAGCAGTTTCCCCCGACGTGGTAGCCCCAATGAGCAGTTCTTC	CASSFPRRGSPNEQFF
TRBJ1-5	.	.	TRBV12-3/TRBV12-4	TGTGCCAGCAGTGTTAATTTAAATCAGCCCCAGCATTTT	CASSVNLNQPQHF
TRBJ1-4	.	.	TRBV6-5	TGTGCCAGGCCCAAATACAGGGAGCCGGGGGAAAAACTGTTTTTT	CARPKYREPGEKLFF
TRBJ2-5	.	.	TRBV2	TGTGCCAGCACCCCTGACAGAGAAGAGACCCAGTACTTC	CASTPDREETQYF
TRBJ1-5	.	once	TRBV7-2	TGTGCCAGCAGCTTAGAGGGAAGGGGTCAGCCCCAGCATTTT	CASSLEGRGQPQHF
TRBJ2-7	TRBD1	.	TRBV18	TGTGCCAGCTCACCAGGGACAGGGGGGATATACGAGCAGTACTTC	CASSPGTGGIYEQYF
TRBJ1-2	.	.	TRBV5-6	TGTGCCAGCAGCTCATTAGGACAGAACTATGGCTACACCTTC	CASSSLGQNYGYTF
TRBJ1-2	TRBD1	.	TRBV6-6	TGTGCCAGCAGTTACTTCCCTCTGGACAGGGCTGGCTACACCTTC	CASSYFPLDRAGYTF
TRBJ1-1	.	.	TRBV28	TGTGCCAGCAGTTTAGATTGGGCCACTGAAGCTTTCTTT	CASSLDWATEAFF
TRBJ2-5	.	once	TRBV30	TGTGCCTGGACAGGGTCTGGGGAGACCCAGTACTTC	CAWTGSGETQYF
TRBJ2-1	TRBD1	.	TRBV7-8	TGTGCCAGCAGCTTATCGGGACAGGGTCATAATGAGCAGTTCTTC	CASSLSGQGHNEQFF
TRBJ2-5	TRBD2	.	TRBV20-1	TGCAGTGCCACCGGGGGGAAGACCCAGTACTTC	CSATGGKTQYF
TRBJ1-5	TRBD1	.	TRBV15	TGTGCCACCAGAGGGACAGGGGCCCGAAATCAGCCCCAGCATTTT	CATRGTGARNQPQHF
TRBJ2-2	.	.	TRBV24-1	TGTGCCACCAGTGACAACCCCAACAGGGTTAACGGGGAGCTGTTTTTT	CATSDNPNRVNGELFF